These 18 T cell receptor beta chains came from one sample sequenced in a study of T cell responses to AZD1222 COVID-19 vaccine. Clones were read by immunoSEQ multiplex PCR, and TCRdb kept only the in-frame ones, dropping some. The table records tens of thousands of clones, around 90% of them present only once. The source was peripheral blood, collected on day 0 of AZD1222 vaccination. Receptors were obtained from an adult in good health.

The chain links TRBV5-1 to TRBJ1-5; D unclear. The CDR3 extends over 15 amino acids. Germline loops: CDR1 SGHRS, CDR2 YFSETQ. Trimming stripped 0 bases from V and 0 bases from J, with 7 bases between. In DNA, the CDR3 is TGCGCCAGCAGCTTGGACAGCTATAGCAATCAGCCCCAGCATTTT. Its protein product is CASSLDSYSNQPQHF.

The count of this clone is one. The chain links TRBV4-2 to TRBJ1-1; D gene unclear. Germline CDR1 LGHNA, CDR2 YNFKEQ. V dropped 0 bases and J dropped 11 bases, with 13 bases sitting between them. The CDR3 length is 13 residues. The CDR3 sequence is CASSQDVTSGAFF. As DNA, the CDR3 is TGTGCCAGCAGCCAAGATGTAACATCGGGGGCTTTCTTT.

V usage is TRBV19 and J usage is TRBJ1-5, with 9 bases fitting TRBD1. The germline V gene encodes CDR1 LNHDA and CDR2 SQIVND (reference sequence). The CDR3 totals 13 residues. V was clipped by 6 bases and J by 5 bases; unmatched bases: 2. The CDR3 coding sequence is TGTGCCAGTAGCGGGACAGGGCATCAGCCCCAGCATTTT. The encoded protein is CASSGTGHQPQHF.

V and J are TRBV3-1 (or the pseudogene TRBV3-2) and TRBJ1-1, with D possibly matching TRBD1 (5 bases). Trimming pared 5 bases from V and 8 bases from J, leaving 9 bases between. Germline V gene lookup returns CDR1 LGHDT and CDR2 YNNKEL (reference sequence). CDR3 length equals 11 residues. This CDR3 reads CASSERTEAFF. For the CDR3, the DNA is TGTGCCAGCAGCGAAAGGACAGAAGCTTTCTTT.

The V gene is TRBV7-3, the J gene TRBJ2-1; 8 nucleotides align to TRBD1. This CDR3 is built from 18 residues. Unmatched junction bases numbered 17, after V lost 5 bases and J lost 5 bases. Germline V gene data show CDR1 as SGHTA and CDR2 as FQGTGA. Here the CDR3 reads CASSQIDRGGASDNEQFF. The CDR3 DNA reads TGTGCCAGCAGCCAAATTGACAGGGGAGGTGCTAGCGACAATGAGCAGTTCTTC.

The CDR3 sequence is CASRSDRAGPYGYTF. The CDR3 DNA reads TGTGCCAGCAGGTCGGACAGGGCGGGCCCCTATGGCTACACCTTC. This rearrangement joins TRBV6-5 to TRBJ1-2; 8 nucleotides match TRBD1. The CDR3 contains 15 residues. V shed 6 bases, J shed 4 bases, and the junction held 10 bases outside the gene matches. Germline CDR1 reads MNHEY; CDR2 reads SVGAGI.

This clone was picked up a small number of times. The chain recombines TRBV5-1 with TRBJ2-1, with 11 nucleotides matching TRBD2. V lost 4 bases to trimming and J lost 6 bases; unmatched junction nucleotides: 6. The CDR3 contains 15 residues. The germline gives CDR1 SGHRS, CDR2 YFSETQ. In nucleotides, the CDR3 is TGCGCCAGCAGCCTACTAGCGGGAGCCTCCAATGAGCAGTTCTTC. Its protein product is CASSLLAGASNEQFF.

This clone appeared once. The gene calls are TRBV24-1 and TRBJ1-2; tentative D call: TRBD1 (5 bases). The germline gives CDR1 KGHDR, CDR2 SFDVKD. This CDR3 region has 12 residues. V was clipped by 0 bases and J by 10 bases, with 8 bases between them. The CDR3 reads CATSDLQGDYTF. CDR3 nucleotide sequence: TGTGCCACCAGTGATTTGCAAGGGGACTACACCTTC.

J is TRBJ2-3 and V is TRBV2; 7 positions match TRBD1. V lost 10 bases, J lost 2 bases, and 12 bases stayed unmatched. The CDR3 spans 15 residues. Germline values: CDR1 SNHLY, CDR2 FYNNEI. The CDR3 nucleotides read TGTGCCACCTCCGGACAGGCATTTTCCACAGATACGCAGTATTTT. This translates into CATSGQAFSTDTQYF. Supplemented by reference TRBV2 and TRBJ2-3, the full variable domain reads EPEVTQTPSHQVTQMGQEVILRCVPISNHLYFYWYRQILGQKVEFLVSFYNNEISEKSEIFDDQFSVERPDGSNFTLKIRSTKLEDSAMYFCATSGQAFSTDTQYFGPGTRLTVL.

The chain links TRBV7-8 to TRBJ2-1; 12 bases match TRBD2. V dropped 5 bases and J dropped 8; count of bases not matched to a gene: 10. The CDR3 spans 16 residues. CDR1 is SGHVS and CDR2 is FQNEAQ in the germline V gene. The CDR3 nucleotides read TGTGCCAGCAGCCCGTCTAGCGGGGGGGCCGGCCATGAGCAGTTCTTC. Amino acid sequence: CASSPSSGGAGHEQFF.

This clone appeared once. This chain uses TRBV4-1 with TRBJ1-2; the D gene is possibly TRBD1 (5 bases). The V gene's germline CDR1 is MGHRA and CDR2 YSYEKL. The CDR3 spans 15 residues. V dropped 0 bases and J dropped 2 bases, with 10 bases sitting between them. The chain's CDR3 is CASSQDQEGNYGYTF. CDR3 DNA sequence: TGCGCCAGCAGCCAAGATCAGGAGGGGAACTATGGCTACACCTTC.

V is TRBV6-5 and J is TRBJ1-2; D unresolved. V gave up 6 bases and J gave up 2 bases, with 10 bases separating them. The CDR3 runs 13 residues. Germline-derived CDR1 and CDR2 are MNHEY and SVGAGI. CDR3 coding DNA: TGTGCCAGCAGGCAGAATCCAAACTATGGCTACACCTTC. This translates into CASRQNPNYGYTF.

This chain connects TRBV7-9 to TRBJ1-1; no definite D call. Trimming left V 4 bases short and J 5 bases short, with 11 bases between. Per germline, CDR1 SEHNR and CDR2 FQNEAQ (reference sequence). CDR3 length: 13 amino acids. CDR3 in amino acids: CASSSPRRTEAFF. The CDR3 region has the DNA TGTGCCAGCAGCTCCCCGCGACGGACTGAAGCTTTCTTT.

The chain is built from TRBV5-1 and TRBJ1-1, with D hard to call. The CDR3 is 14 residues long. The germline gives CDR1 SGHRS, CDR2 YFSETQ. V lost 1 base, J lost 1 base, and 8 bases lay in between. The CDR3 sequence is CASSLKPENTEAFF. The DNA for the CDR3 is TGCGCCAGCAGCTTGAAACCAGAGAACACTGAAGCTTTCTTT. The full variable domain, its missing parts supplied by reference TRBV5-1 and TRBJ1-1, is KAGVTQTPRYLIKTRGQQVTLSCSPISGHRSVSWYQQTPGQGLQFLFEYFSETQRNKGNFPGRFSGRQFSNSRSEMNVSTLELGDSALYLCASSLKPENTEAFFGQGTRLTVV.

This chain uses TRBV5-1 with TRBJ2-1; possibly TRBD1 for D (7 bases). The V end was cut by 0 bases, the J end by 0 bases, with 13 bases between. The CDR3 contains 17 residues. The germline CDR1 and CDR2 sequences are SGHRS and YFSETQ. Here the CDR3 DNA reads TGCGCCAGCAGCTTGGAGGGGGCGGGAAGCTCCTACAATGAGCAGTTCTTC. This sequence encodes CASSLEGAGSSYNEQFF.

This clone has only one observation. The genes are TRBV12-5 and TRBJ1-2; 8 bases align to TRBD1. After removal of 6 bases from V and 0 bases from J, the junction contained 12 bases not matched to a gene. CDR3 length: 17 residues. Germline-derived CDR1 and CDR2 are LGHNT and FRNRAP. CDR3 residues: CASGLIPGQAANYGYTF. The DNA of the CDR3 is TGTGCTAGTGGACTGATCCCGGGACAGGCTGCTAACTATGGCTACACCTTC.

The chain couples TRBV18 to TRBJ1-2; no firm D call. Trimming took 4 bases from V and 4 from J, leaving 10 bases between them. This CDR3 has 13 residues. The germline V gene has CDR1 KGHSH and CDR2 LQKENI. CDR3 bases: TGTGCCAGCTCACAAAATCCGGGCTATGGCTACACCTTC. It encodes CASSQNPGYGYTF.

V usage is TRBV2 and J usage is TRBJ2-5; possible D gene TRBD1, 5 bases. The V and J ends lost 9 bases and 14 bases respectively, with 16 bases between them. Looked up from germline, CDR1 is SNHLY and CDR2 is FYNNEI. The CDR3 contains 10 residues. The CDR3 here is CASVAGAFYF. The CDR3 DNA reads TGTGCCAGTGTCGCTGGGGCGTTCTACTTC.